The 25 T cell receptor beta chains below all came from one sample that was sequenced in a study of glioma-infiltrating T cells. TCR alpha and beta CDR3 regions were amplified from RNA using iRepertoire nested multiplex PCR. TCRdb used MiXCR to reprocess the multiplex PCR reads, holding one entry per CDR3 protein. The sample records 90,000 to 110,000 distinct CDR3 sequences, around 25% being singletons. Sample: glioma tissue, nonneoplastic brain tissue, or PBMCs (not recorded which). The receptors derive from a human donor with low-grade glioma or glioblastoma, undergoing nonglioma brain surgery, or in good health (not recorded which).

In its sample, this clonotype was seen once. Since the CDR3 does not end with the conserved phenylalanine or tryptophan, this likely comes from a read error. The DNA is left out, because the CDR3 cannot be placed on it with certainty; the CDR3 is given as TCRdb lists it. The chain is built from TRBV20-1 and TRBJ2-7; TRBD1 reflects the table's D call only, with no check against the DNA. Germline V CDR1 and CDR2: DFQATT, SNEGSKA (reference sequence). A total of 14 residues make up the CDR3, ends included. CDR3 region: CSARGGSGGREQYL.

This clonotype was counted ten times or more. This rearrangement joins TRBV7-6 to TRBJ1-1; 10 positions agree with TRBD1. This CDR3 comprises 16 residues. Germline-derived CDR1 and CDR2 are SGHVS and FNYEAQ. V lost 2 bases to trimming and J lost 0 bases; unmatched junction nucleotides: 3. CDR3 DNA sequence: TGTGCCAGCAGCTTACAGACAGGGGGCTTGAACACTGAAGCTTTCTTT. The encoded protein is CASSLQTGGLNTEAFF.

This clonotype was picked up many times. This CDR3 is CATGVIGLGDEQYF. The DNA of the CDR3 is TGTGCCACCGGAGTTATAGGACTCGGCGACGAGCAGTACTTC. The chain uses TRBV28 and TRBJ2-7; possibly TRBD2 for D (5 bases). CDR1 MDHEN and CDR2 SYDVKM come from the germline V gene. CDR3 size: 14 residues. Trimming pared 10 bases from V and 5 bases from J, leaving 21 bases between.

This clonotype has more than one count but fewer than ten. The chain has TRBV9 and TRBJ1-1; D is unresolved. The CDR3 has 15 residues. V was shortened by 2 bases and J by 5 bases, with 16 bases between the two germline ends. In germline, CDR1 is SGDLS, CDR2 YYNGEE. CDR3 residues: CASSVRPEVGTEAFF. CDR3 nucleotides: TGTGCCAGCAGCGTGAGACCCGAGGTTGGTACTGAAGCTTTCTTT. The full variable domain, in which reference TRBV9 and TRBJ1-1 provide the parts outside the CDR3, is DSGVTQTPKHLITATGQRVTLRCSPRSGDLSVYWYQQSLDQGLQFLIQYYNGEERAKGNILERFSAQQFPDLHSELNLSSLELGDSALYFCASSVRPEVGTEAFFGQGTRLTVV.

This clonotype came up many times. The chain combines TRBV12-3 or TRBV12-4 with TRBJ1-6; 7 nucleotides agree with TRBD1. The CDR3 consists of 16 residues. J lost 5 bases, V lost 6 bases, and 10 bases had no gene match. Here the CDR3 DNA reads TGTGCCAGCAGCCCCGACAGGGTAGGGAATAATTCACCCCTCCACTTT. The encoded protein is CASSPDRVGNNSPLHF.

This clonotype was detected many times. This chain joins TRBV12-3 or TRBV12-4 and TRBJ1-5, with D uncertain. There are 15 residues in the CDR3. V lost 4 bases to trimming and J lost 3 bases, with 13 bases between them. In nucleotides, the CDR3 is TGTGCCAGCAGTTCCGCGGGGAGGGTCAATCAGCCCCAGCATTTT. This gives the protein CASSSAGRVNQPQHF.

J is TRBJ1-3 and V is TRBV6-2 or TRBV6-3; 9 bases are shared with TRBD1. The CDR3 is 15 residues long. The trim removed 6 bases at V and 4 bases at J, leaving 7 bases unmatched. CDR1 MNHEY and CDR2 SVGEGT come from the germline V gene. CDR3 protein: CASSDGTGPGNTIYF. The CDR3 region has the DNA TGTGCCAGCAGCGACGGGACAGGGCCAGGAAACACCATATATTTT.

In this sample, this clonotype turned up many times. This sequence joins TRBV3-1 and TRBJ2-1; D is perhaps TRBD2 (6 bases). CDR1 and CDR2 (germline): LGHDT, YNNKEL (reference sequence). This CDR3 has 15 residues. Trimming removed 4 bases at V and 0 bases at J, with 10 bases between. The CDR3 DNA is TGTGCCAGCAGCCTCGCGGGGAACTCCTACAATGAGCAGTTCTTC. This encodes CASSLAGNSYNEQFF.

This clonotype was counted ten times or more. V gene TRBV20-1 combines with J gene TRBJ1-1; TRBD1 is a possible D gene (6 bases). Looked up from germline, CDR1 is DFQATT and CDR2 is SNEGSKA (reference sequence). V was pared by 4 bases and J by 0 bases, with 15 bases between. The CDR3 runs 15 residues. Here the CDR3 DNA reads TGCAGTGCTATTCGTCCGGGACACATGAACACTGAAGCTTTCTTT. Its protein is CSAIRPGHMNTEAFF.

This clonotype came up many times. This chain connects TRBV20-1 to TRBJ2-3, with D possibly matching TRBD2 (6 bases). V lost 3 bases, J lost 4 bases, and 11 bases lay in between. CDR1 DFQATT and CDR2 SNEGSKA come from the germline V gene (reference sequence). The CDR3 extends over 13 amino acids. The DNA of the CDR3 is TGCAGTGCTAGCTGGGGAGGTGCAGATACGCAGTATTTT. Its protein product is CSASWGGADTQYF.

The genes are TRBV9 and TRBJ2-3; unclear D gene. Germline-derived CDR1 and CDR2 are SGDLS and YYNGEE. The V end lost 6 bases, the J end lost 0 bases, and 8 bases lay between the germline ends. The CDR3 is made up of 13 amino acids. The CDR3, as DNA: TGTGCCAGCAACAAATTCAGCACAGATACGCAGTATTTT. Its translation is CASNKFSTDTQYF.

This sequence joins TRBV6-9 and TRBJ1-5; TRBD1 matches at 8 bases. The CDR3 has 17 amino acids. J lost 1 base, V lost 3 bases, and 8 bases had no gene match. Germline CDR1 is MNHGY and CDR2 is SVAAGI. The DNA of the CDR3 is TGTGCCAGCAGTTACTCGAAGCCAGGGGGCAGCAATCAGCCCCAGCATTTT. Encoded protein: CASSYSKPGGSNQPQHF.

Many counts were recorded for this clonotype. As DNA, the CDR3 is TGTGCCATCAAAGAAGCACAGGTAGGGACGACAGATACGCAGTATTTT. Translated: CAIKEAQVGTTDTQYF. The rearrangement links TRBV10-3 to TRBJ2-3; D assignment may be TRBD1 or TRBD2 (5 bases each). The CDR3 length is 16 residues. CDR1 and CDR2 from the germline V gene are ENHRY and SYGVKD. V was shortened by 7 bases and J by 3 bases, with 20 bases between the two germline ends.

This clonotype was recorded at least ten times. This chain connects TRBV24-1 to TRBJ2-5; 8 bases line up with TRBD2. This CDR3 has 15 residues. The J segment lost 1 base and the V segment lost 6 bases, leaving 6 bases of the junction unmatched. Germline lookup yields CDR1 KGHDR and CDR2 SFDVKD. The CDR3 here is CATSRTGTSQETQYF. The CDR3 bases are TGTGCCACCAGTCGAACCGGGACTAGCCAAGAGACCCAGTACTTC.

This clonotype came up many times. The V call is TRBV28, the J call TRBJ1-5; no clear D gene. Germline V gene data show CDR1 as MDHEN and CDR2 as SYDVKM. Between the trimmed V and J ends, which lost 5 bases and 3 bases, there was a span of 5 bases. The length of the CDR3 is 12 residues. The CDR3 region is CASSTANQPQHF. CDR3 sequence (DNA): TGTGCCAGCAGTACAGCCAATCAGCCCCAGCATTTT.

This clonotype was counted at least ten times. The chain carries TRBV6-2 or TRBV6-3 and TRBJ2-7, with TRBD2 matching over 7 bases. Losses at the gene ends were 5 bases for V and 2 bases for J; bases not matched to a gene: 3. The CDR3 has 13 amino acids. The germline CDR1 and CDR2 sequences are MNHEY and SVGEGT. The chain's CDR3 is CASSRGSPYEQYF. In nucleotides, the CDR3 is TGTGCCAGCAGTCGCGGGAGTCCCTACGAGCAGTACTTC.

This clonotype was detected many times. This chain links TRBV27 with TRBJ2-3, with D tentatively TRBD1 or TRBD2 (7 bases each). Between the trimmed V and J ends, which lost 7 bases and 5 bases, there was a span of 19 bases. Germline V CDR1 and CDR2: MNHEY, SMNVEV (reference sequence). The CDR3 has 15 amino acids. The CDR3 region has the DNA TGTGCCAGCACCGAGGGGGGGACAGCCCTAGATACGCAGTATTTT. This sequence encodes CASTEGGTALDTQYF.

V usage is TRBV4-1 and J usage is TRBJ1-2; 11 nucleotides align to TRBD1. From germline, CDR1 is MGHRA and CDR2 YSYEKL. The CDR3 consists of 14 residues. After removal of 4 bases from V and 9 bases from J, the junction contained 7 bases not matched to a gene. The CDR3 bases are TGCGCCAGCAGCCTAGGGACAGGGGGTTCGAGCTACACCTTC. Amino acids: CASSLGTGGSSYTF.

This clonotype was counted at least ten times. The genes are TRBV12-3 or TRBV12-4 and TRBJ1-1, with 7 bases lining up with TRBD1. The V and J ends lost 7 bases and 2 bases, in that order; junction bases with no gene match: 4. This CDR3 is built from 13 residues. CDR3 protein: CASKGQINTEAFF. CDR3 DNA: TGTGCCAGCAAGGGACAGATAAACACTGAAGCTTTCTTT.

This clonotype was counted ten times or more. The chain joins TRBV12-3 or TRBV12-4 to TRBJ2-3, with 8 positions matching TRBD2. With V trimmed by 4 bases and J by 1 base, 4 bases remained unmatched. The CDR3 totals 15 residues. The CDR3 protein is CASSSTSVRTDTQYF. The CDR3 DNA sequence: TGTGCCAGCAGTTCGACTAGCGTTCGCACAGATACGCAGTATTTT.

Concerning this clonotype: The CDR3 ends on some other residue instead of the conserved phenylalanine or tryptophan, so this is likely a read error. The chain couples TRBV28 to TRBJ2-2; D not certain. This CDR3 is built from 12 residues. Germline CDR1 and CDR2: MDHEN and SYDVKM. Trimming removed 8 bases from V and 5 bases from J, with 9 bases in between. The CDR3 here is CASFLETGELFY. The DNA for the CDR3 is TGTGCCAGCTTCCTAGAGACCGGGGAGCTGTTTTAT.

This clonotype was picked up many times. CDR3 bases: TGCGCCAGCAGCCGCATCCGGGACACCGCCTATGGCTACACCTTC. Translation gives CASSRIRDTAYGYTF. The J gene is TRBJ1-2, the V gene TRBV4-3, with a weak D call TRBD1 (6 bases). V shed 4 bases and J shed 4 bases, with 16 bases lying between them. In germline, CDR1 is LGHNA, CDR2 YSLEER. This CDR3 has 15 amino acids.

This clonotype has just a few counts. The chain is built from TRBV19 and TRBJ2-1; 7 bases agree with TRBD1. This CDR3 spans 15 amino acids. Germline CDR1 is LNHDA and CDR2 is SQIVND (reference sequence). J was trimmed by 4 bases and V by 4 bases; bases with no gene match: 7. CDR3 region: CASSTPGQMYNEQFF. CDR3 sequence (DNA): TGTGCCAGTAGTACACCGGGACAGATGTACAATGAGCAGTTCTTC.

About this clonotype: A junction boundary mismatches the germline segment, possibly from a read error. The chain has TRBV14 and TRBJ1-2, with no clear D. CDR1 and CDR2 (germline): SGHDN, FVKESK. The CDR3 runs 15 residues. CDR3 in DNA: TGTGCCAGCAGCCCCCGTCGGAGAGAGGACTATGGCCACACCTTC. Encoded protein: CASSPRRREDYGHTF.

In this sample, this clonotype turned up many times. The rearrangement joins TRBV7-9 to TRBJ2-3; 10 bases agree with TRBD2. Germline CDR1 is SEHNR and CDR2 is FQNEAQ (reference sequence). CDR3 length: 16 residues. V was clipped by 2 bases and J by 2 bases; unmatched bases: 4. The CDR3 loop is CASSLWLAGDTDTQYF. CDR3 sequence (DNA): TGTGCCAGCAGCTTATGGCTAGCGGGAGACACAGATACGCAGTATTTT.